This T cell receptor (beta chain) was captured in a study of CXCR3-negative and CXCR3-positive naive CD8 T cells. Concerning this clonotype: Antigen unknown.

Every CD8+ T cell subset underwent triplicate sorting at some 300,000 cells apiece. CD45RO-CCR7+CD27+CD95- expression identified naive CD8+ T cells. Germline V lookup: CDR1 SQVTM, CDR2 ANQGSEA. There are 12 residues in the CDR3. UMI-labeled TRB cDNA libraries were prepared by 5' RACE. TCRdb re-called the 5' RACE reads and gives one entry per CDR3 protein, without DNA. The table lists 90,000 to 95,000 distinct CDR3 sequences, with approximately 1.7% in the top ten. Broader study findings: Freshly isolated PBMCs were used in most assays, given partial CXCR3 loss after freezing.

The sequenced material came from naive CXCR3- CD8+ T cells from blood. Subset here: CD45RO-CCR7+CD27+CD95- naive CD8+ T cells lacking CXCR3 (TNR3-). The receptor's source is a human donor in good health. Some clones in this sample may be carry-over from other donors' samples. This chain uses TRBV29-1 with TRBJ2-7; as DNA is missing, the TRBD1 call by TCRdb cannot be tested. The CDR3 protein is CSAGQGSDEQYF.